The next 18 T cell receptor beta chains were all read from a single sample in a study of blood T cell repertoires in COVID-19. Sequencing used immunoSEQ multiplex PCR; TCRdb keeps in-frame clones, though not all of them. This table has 110,000 or so clones, around 83% appearing once. The material sequenced was peripheral blood. The receptors originated from a middle-aged man with acute or convalescent COVID-19.

The chain recombines TRBV19 with TRBJ1-6; 8 positions agree with TRBD1. V lost 9 bases, J lost 7 bases, and 8 bases stayed unmatched. Germline loops: CDR1 LNHDA, CDR2 SQIVND (reference sequence). The CDR3 spans 14 residues. The CDR3 loop is CASTTGQENSPLHF. CDR3 in DNA: TGTGCCAGCACGACGGGACAGGAGAATTCACCCCTCCACTTT. Filled out from reference TRBV19 and TRBJ1-6, the complete variable domain reads DGGITQSPKYLFRKEGQNVTLSCEQNLNHDAMYWYRQDPGQGLRLIYYSQIVNDFQKGDIAEGYSVSREKKESFPLTVTSAQKNPTAFYLCASTTGQENSPLHFGNGTRLTVT.

The chain is built from TRBV30 and TRBJ1-1, with 7 bases aligning to TRBD1. Unmatched junction bases numbered 6, after V lost 0 bases and J lost 5 bases. CDR1 is GTSNPN and CDR2 is SVGIG in the germline V gene (reference sequence). The CDR3 runs 14 residues. CDR3 coding DNA: TGTGCCTGGAGTGTACACAGGGGTGGGACTGAAGCTTTCTTT. Translating it yields CAWSVHRGGTEAFF.

The V and J genes are TRBV24-1 and TRBJ2-7; no reliable D call. Per germline, CDR1 KGHDR and CDR2 SFDVKD. This CDR3 is built from 12 residues. Trimming pared 9 bases from V and 4 bases from J, leaving 12 bases between. The DNA for the CDR3 is TGTGCCACCGCGGATACCTTATACGAGCAGTACTTC. It is translated as CATADTLYEQYF.

The chain carries TRBV11-2 and TRBJ2-4; 7 nucleotides match TRBD2. Germline V lookup: CDR1 SGHAT, CDR2 FQNNGV. This CDR3 is 17 amino acids long. The trim removed 5 bases at V and 1 base at J, leaving 11 bases unmatched. The CDR3 region is CASSPRTGGGAKNIQYF. CDR3 nucleotides: TGTGCCAGCAGCCCTCGGACCGGCGGGGGTGCCAAAAACATTCAGTACTTC.

This chain joins TRBV10-3 and TRBJ2-7; 11 nucleotides match TRBD1. V trimming: 0 bases; J trimming: 5 bases; junction bases outside the gene matches: 6. Germline CDR1 ENHRY, CDR2 SYGVKD. This CDR3 spans 16 amino acids. The CDR3 region is CAISESGGQGVNEQYF. In DNA form, the CDR3 reads TGTGCCATCAGTGAGTCGGGGGGACAGGGGGTCAACGAGCAGTACTTC.

The chain carries TRBV5-1 and TRBJ1-1; weak D call: TRBD1 (6 bases). V lost 6 bases and J 3 bases, leaving 12 bases between the germline ends. The CDR3 has 13 amino acids. Germline V CDR1 and CDR2: SGHRS, YFSETQ. The CDR3, as DNA: TGCGCCAGCACCCTGGGGGCAGACACTGAAGCTTTCTTT. Residues: CASTLGADTEAFF. The full variable domain, rest sourced from reference TRBV5-1 and TRBJ1-1, is KAGVTQTPRYLIKTRGQQVTLSCSPISGHRSVSWYQQTPGQGLQFLFEYFSETQRNKGNFPGRFSGRQFSNSRSEMNVSTLELGDSALYLCASTLGADTEAFFGQGTRLTVV.

The rearrangement uses TRBV27 and TRBJ1-2; 9 nucleotides line up with TRBD1. With V trimmed by 7 bases and J by 8 bases, 17 bases remained unmatched. CDR1 is MNHEY, CDR2 SMNVEV, per germline (reference sequence). The CDR3 sequence is 16 residues long. CDR3 residues: CASTPGVGQGRRGYTF. The CDR3 region has the DNA TGTGCCAGCACTCCTGGCGTGGGACAGGGAAGAAGGGGCTACACCTTC.

This chain links TRBV19 with TRBJ1-3; D gene uncertain. CDR1 LNHDA and CDR2 SQIVND come from the germline V gene (reference sequence). Trimming shortened V by 7 bases and J by 0 bases, and 13 bases separated the two germline ends. This CDR3 is 15 amino acids long. DNA for the CDR3: TGTGCCAGTACTGAGGGATACTACTCTGGAAACACCATATATTTT. Translated: CASTEGYYSGNTIYF.

This clone was counted a single time. This rearrangement joins TRBV7-6 to TRBJ2-7; 12 nucleotides line up with TRBD1. The V and J ends lost 4 bases and 2 bases, in that order; junction bases with no gene match: 3. Germline CDR1 SGHVS, CDR2 FNYEAQ. The length of the CDR3 is 15 residues. CDR3 sequence (DNA): TGTGCCAGCAGCTCAGGGGACAGGGGGCCCTACGAGCAGTACTTC. This translates into CASSSGDRGPYEQYF.

V usage is TRBV5-6 and J usage is TRBJ1-4, with 7 bases aligning to TRBD1. V lost 4 bases to trimming and J lost 8 bases; unmatched junction nucleotides: 11. The CDR3 length is 15 residues. CDR1 is SGHDT, CDR2 YYEEEE, per germline. This CDR3 is CASSRLQGLEEKLFF. The CDR3 region has the DNA TGTGCCAGCAGCAGACTACAGGGGTTAGAAGAAAAACTGTTTTTT.

The table lists this clone with a count of one. This sequence joins TRBV19 and TRBJ1-2; TRBD1 aligns across 7 bases. J lost 4 bases, V lost 6 bases, and 5 bases had no gene match. The germline gives CDR1 LNHDA, CDR2 SQIVND (reference sequence). This CDR3 has 13 residues. DNA of the CDR3: TGTGCCAGTAGCGGGACAGACATCTATGGCTACACCTTC. Residues: CASSGTDIYGYTF.

The chain recombines TRBV15 with TRBJ2-7; 8 nucleotides match TRBD1. Germline assignment: CDR1 LNHNV and CDR2 YYDKDF (reference sequence). The CDR3 loop spans 15 amino acids. Trimming took 1 base from V and 5 from J; bases not matched to a gene: 7. The CDR3 is CATSRGGDRLHEQYF. The CDR3 coding sequence is TGTGCCACCAGCAGAGGAGGGGACAGGCTCCACGAGCAGTACTTC.

The rearrangement uses TRBV2 and TRBJ1-4, with 11 bases fitting TRBD1. CDR1 and CDR2 from the germline V gene are SNHLY and FYNNEI. This CDR3 spans 12 amino acids. V dropped 11 bases and J dropped 7; count of bases not matched to a gene: 3. CDR3 in DNA: TGTGCCGGACAGGGGGCGGGTGAAAAACTGTTTTTT. It translates to CAGQGAGEKLFF.

CDR3 in amino acids: CASSNRQDSFYNYGYTF. CDR3 DNA: TGTGCCAGCAGCAACAGACAGGACAGCTTCTATAACTATGGCTACACCTTC. The genes are TRBV9 and TRBJ1-2, with D possibly TRBD1 on 6 matching bases. Trimming took 4 bases from V and 1 from J, leaving 20 bases between them. Per germline, CDR1 SGDLS and CDR2 YYNGEE. The CDR3 consists of 17 residues.

The sample holds one count of this clone. The gene calls are TRBV6-4 and TRBJ1-2; 7 nucleotides align to TRBD1. CDR1 and CDR2 (germline): MRHNA, SNTAGT. The trim removed 7 bases at V and 2 bases at J, leaving 10 bases unmatched. This CDR3 has 15 amino acids. CDR3 sequence: CASIHGTARNYGYTF. The CDR3 DNA is TGTGCCAGCATCCATGGGACAGCGAGGAACTATGGCTACACCTTC.

The chain is built from TRBV15 and TRBJ2-5, with D possibly matching TRBD2 (5 bases). The V end was cut by 3 bases, the J end by 5 bases, with 13 bases between. The CDR3 covers 14 residues. Per the germline V gene, CDR1 is LNHNV and CDR2 is YYDKDF (reference sequence). CDR3 in amino acids: CATSSSMSGETQYF. As DNA, the CDR3 is TGTGCCACCAGCAGTTCTATGTCGGGGGAGACCCAGTACTTC. The complete variable domain, with remaining parts taken from reference TRBV15 and TRBJ2-5, reads DAMVIQNPRYQVTQFGKPVTLSCSQTLNHNVMYWYQQKSSQAPKLLFHYYDKDFNNEADTPDNFQSRRPNTSFCFLDIRSPGLGDTAMYLCATSSSMSGETQYFGPGTRLLVL.

V usage is TRBV25-1 and J usage is TRBJ1-4; possible D gene TRBD1, 6 bases. V was shortened by 6 bases and J by 3 bases, with 17 bases between the two germline ends. In germline, CDR1 is MGHDK, CDR2 SYGVNS. The CDR3 runs 16 residues. The CDR3 region is CASRDTGGRANEKLFF. The CDR3 DNA sequence: TGTGCCAGCAGGGATACGGGGGGGCGCGCTAATGAAAAACTGTTTTTT.

The V call is TRBV18, the J call TRBJ2-2; D is uncertain. CDR3 length: 16 residues. V was trimmed by 1 base and J by 3 bases, leaving 12 bases between them. Germline V lookup: CDR1 KGHSH, CDR2 LQKENI. The CDR3 protein is CASSPRSGYDTGELFF. CDR3 coding DNA: TGTGCCAGCTCACCACGTTCCGGGTATGACACCGGGGAGCTGTTTTTT. Complete variable domain (other parts from reference TRBV18 and TRBJ2-2): NAGVMQNPRHLVRRRGQEARLRCSPMKGHSHVYWYRQLPEEGLKFMVYLQKENIIDESGMPKERFSAEFPKEGPSILRIQQVVRGDSAAYFCASSPRSGYDTGELFFGEGSRLTVL.